This passage covers 2 T cell receptor beta chains from one sample sequenced in a study of T cells after posttransplantation cyclophosphamide. Busulfan-fludarabine conditioning, marrow transplant, and cyclophosphamide on days +3 and +4 were administered. Here immunoSEQ multiplex PCR was the method, and the copy in TCRdb shows in-frame clones only, minus some. The sample lists roughly 19,000 clones, roughly 90% seen once, with about 6.7% in the top ten. The sample consisted of PBMCs, taken after allogeneic stem cell transplant with posttransplant cyclophosphamide. These receptors all stem from a female patient between 40 and 55 years old who received an allogeneic stem cell transplant from a related donor, was CMV-positive, and had no GVHD. Some T cells may have originated in the graft donor.

CDR3 sequence (DNA): TGTGCCAGCAGCCAAGGATTTATCGGACTGATTAATGAAAAACTGTTTTTT. This gives the protein CASSQGFIGLINEKLFF. The chain links TRBV14 to TRBJ1-4, with unresolved D. This CDR3 is 17 amino acids long. Trimming shortened V by 1 base and J by 4 bases, and 16 bases separated the two germline ends. CDR1 is SGHDN and CDR2 is FVKESK in the germline V gene.

This clone showed up just once. This chain connects TRBV9 to TRBJ2-7, with 8 positions matching TRBD2. This CDR3 is 15 amino acids long. Germline-derived CDR1 and CDR2 are SGDLS and YYNGEE. Germline trimming cut 0 bases from V and 7 bases from J; bases unmatched to any gene: 9. DNA for the CDR3: TGTGCCAGCAGCGTAGGGGCGGGAGGACCTACTGAGCAGTACTTC. Protein product: CASSVGAGGPTEQYF.